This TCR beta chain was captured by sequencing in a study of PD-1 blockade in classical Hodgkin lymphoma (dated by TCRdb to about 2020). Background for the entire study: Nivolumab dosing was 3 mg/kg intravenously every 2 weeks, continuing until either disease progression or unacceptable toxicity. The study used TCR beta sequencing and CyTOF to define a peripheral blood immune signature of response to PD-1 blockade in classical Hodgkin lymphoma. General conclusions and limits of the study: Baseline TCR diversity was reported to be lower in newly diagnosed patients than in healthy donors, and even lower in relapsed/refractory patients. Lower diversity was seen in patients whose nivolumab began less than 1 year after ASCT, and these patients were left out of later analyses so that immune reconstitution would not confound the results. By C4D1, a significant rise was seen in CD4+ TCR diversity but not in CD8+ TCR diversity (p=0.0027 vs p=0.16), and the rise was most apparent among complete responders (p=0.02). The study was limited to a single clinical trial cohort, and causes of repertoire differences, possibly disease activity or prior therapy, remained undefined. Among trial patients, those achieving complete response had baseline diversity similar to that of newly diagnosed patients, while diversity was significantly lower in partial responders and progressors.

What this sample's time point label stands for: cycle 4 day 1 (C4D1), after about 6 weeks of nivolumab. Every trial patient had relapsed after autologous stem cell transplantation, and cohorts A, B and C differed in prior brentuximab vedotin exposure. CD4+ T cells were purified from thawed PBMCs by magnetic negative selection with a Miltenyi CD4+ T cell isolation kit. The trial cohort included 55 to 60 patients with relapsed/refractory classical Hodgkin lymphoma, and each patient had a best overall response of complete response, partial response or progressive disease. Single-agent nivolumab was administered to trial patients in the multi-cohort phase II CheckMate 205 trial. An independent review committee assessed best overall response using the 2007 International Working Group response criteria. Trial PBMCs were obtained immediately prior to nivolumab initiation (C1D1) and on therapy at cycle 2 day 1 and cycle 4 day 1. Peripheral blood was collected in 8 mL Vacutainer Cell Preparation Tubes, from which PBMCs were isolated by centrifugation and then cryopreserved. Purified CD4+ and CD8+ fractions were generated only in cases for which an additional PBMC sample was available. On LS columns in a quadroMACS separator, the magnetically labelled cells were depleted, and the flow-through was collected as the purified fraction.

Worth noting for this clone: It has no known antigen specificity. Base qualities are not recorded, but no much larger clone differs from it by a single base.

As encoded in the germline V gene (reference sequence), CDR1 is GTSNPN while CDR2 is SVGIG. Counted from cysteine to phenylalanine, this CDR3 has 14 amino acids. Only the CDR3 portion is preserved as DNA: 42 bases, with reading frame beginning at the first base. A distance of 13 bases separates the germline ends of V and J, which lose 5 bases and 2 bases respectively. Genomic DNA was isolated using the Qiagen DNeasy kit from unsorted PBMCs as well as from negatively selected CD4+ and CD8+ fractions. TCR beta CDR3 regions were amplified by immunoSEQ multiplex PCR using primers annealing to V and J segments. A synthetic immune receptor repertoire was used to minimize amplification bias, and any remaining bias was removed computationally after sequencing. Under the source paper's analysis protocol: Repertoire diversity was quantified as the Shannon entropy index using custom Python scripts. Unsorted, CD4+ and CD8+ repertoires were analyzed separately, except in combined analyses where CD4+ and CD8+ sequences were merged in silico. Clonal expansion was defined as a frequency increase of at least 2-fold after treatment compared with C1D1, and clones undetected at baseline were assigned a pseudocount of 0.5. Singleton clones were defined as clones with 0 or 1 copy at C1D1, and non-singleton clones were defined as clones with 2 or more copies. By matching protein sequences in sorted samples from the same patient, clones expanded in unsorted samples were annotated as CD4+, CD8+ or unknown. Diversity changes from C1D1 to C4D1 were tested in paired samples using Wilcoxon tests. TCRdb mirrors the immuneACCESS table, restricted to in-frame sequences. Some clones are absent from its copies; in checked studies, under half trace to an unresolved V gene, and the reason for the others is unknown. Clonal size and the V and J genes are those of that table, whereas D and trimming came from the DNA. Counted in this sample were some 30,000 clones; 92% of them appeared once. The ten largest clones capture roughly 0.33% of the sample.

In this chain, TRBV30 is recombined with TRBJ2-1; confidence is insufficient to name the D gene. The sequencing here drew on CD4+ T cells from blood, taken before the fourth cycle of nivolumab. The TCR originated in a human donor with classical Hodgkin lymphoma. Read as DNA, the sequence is TGTGCCTGGCGTTCGTACGCGGCCTACAATGAGCAGTTCTTC. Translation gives CAWRSYAAYNEQFF.